These 8 T cell receptor beta chains were sequenced from one sample in a study of radiotherapy plus CTLA-4 blockade in lung cancer. Assay used: immunoSEQ multiplex PCR; TCRdb lists only in-frame clones, some missing. The table records about 77,000 clones, roughly 69% of them present only once. The sample here was peripheral blood, taken from a patient treated with radiotherapy plus ipilimumab. The receptors were gathered from a human donor with non-small cell lung cancer whose response to radiotherapy plus ipilimumab could not be evaluated.

This chain connects TRBV7-9 to TRBJ1-2; D is possibly TRBD1 (5 bases). Trimming took 5 bases from V and 4 from J, leaving 14 bases between them. This CDR3 contains 14 residues. Germline V gives CDR1 SEHNR, CDR2 FQNEAQ (reference sequence). This CDR3 is CASSPTVEGYGYTF. The DNA of the CDR3 is TGTGCCAGCAGCCCGACAGTAGAAGGCTATGGCTACACCTTC.

The CDR3 DNA is TGCGCCAGCAGTGGCTCAGGGAATCAGCCCCAGCATTTT. Translation gives CASSGSGNQPQHF. The chain uses TRBV10-1 and TRBJ1-5; TRBD1 is a possible D gene (5 bases). Trimming stripped 4 bases from V and 4 bases from J, with 8 bases between. Germline CDR1 reads WNHNN; CDR2 reads SYGVQD (reference sequence). There are 13 residues in the CDR3.

J is TRBJ2-1 and V is TRBV9; 14 bases fit TRBD2. CDR1 and CDR2 (germline): SGDLS, YYNGEE. CDR3 length: 16 amino acids. J was trimmed by 6 bases and V by 0 bases; bases with no gene match: 2. The CDR3: CASSVGGTSGGNEQFF. The DNA for the CDR3 is TGTGCCAGCAGCGTAGGAGGGACTAGCGGGGGCAATGAGCAGTTCTTC. Variable domain in full (rest from reference TRBV9 and TRBJ2-1): DSGVTQTPKHLITATGQRVTLRCSPRSGDLSVYWYQQSLDQGLQFLIQYYNGEERAKGNILERFSAQQFPDLHSELNLSSLELGDSALYFCASSVGGTSGGNEQFFGPGTRLTVL.

The chain links TRBV28 to TRBJ2-5, with D maybe TRBD2 (5 bases). The CDR3 is 14 residues long. Trimming removed 2 bases from V and 5 bases from J, with 12 bases in between. Germline V lookup: CDR1 MDHEN, CDR2 SYDVKM. The CDR3 nucleotides are TGTGCCAGCAGTTTACCCGGTCCGGGGGAGACCCAGTACTTC. Translating it yields CASSLPGPGETQYF.

This clone has more than one count but fewer than ten. CDR3 nucleotide sequence: TGTGCCAGCAGCTTAGACGGGTATAATTCACCCCTCCACTTT. This sequence encodes CASSLDGYNSPLHF. The chain couples TRBV7-2 to TRBJ1-6; D is undetermined. Germline V gene data show CDR1 as SGHTA and CDR2 as FQGNSA. This CDR3 is 14 amino acids long. Deletions cut 1 base from V and 4 bases from J, with 5 bases between.

This clone was observed a few times. The V call is TRBV7-9, the J call TRBJ1-3, with 10 bases identical to TRBD1. V lost 1 base to trimming and J lost 6 bases; unmatched junction nucleotides: 3. The CDR3 is made up of 15 amino acids. The germline CDR1 and CDR2 sequences are SEHNR and FQNEAQ (reference sequence). CDR3 bases: TGTGCCAGCAGCTTAGTCGGGACAGGGGTAAACACCATATATTTT. This encodes CASSLVGTGVNTIYF.

The rearrangement links TRBV9 to TRBJ2-7; TRBD2 matches 8 bases. Germline V gives CDR1 SGDLS, CDR2 YYNGEE. The CDR3 totals 16 residues. V lost 4 bases, J lost 5 bases, and 14 bases stayed unmatched. CDR3 protein: CASSSRWAGGAHEQYF. CDR3 nucleotides: TGTGCCAGCAGCTCCCGGTGGGCGGGAGGTGCCCACGAGCAGTACTTC.

The DNA of the CDR3 is TGTGCCAGCAGCGAAACAGGGGAAAGGGCAGATACGCAGTATTTT. Translated, it gives CASSETGERADTQYF. The V gene is TRBV7-9, the J gene TRBJ2-3; 7 nucleotides line up with TRBD1. V shed 5 bases and J 4 bases; nucleotides not matched to a gene: 9. This CDR3 region has 15 residues. CDR1 is SEHNR, CDR2 FQNEAQ, per germline (reference sequence).